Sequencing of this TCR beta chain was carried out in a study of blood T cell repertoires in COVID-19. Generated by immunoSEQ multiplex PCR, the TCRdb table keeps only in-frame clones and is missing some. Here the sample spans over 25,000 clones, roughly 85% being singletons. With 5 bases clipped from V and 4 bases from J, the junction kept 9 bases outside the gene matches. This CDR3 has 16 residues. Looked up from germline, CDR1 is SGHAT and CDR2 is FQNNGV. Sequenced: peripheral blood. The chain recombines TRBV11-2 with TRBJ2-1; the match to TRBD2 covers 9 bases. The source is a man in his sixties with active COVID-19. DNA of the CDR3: TGTGCCAGCAGCCCGCGCCTAGCGGGATTGTACAATGAGCAGTTCTTC. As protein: CASSPRLAGLYNEQFF.